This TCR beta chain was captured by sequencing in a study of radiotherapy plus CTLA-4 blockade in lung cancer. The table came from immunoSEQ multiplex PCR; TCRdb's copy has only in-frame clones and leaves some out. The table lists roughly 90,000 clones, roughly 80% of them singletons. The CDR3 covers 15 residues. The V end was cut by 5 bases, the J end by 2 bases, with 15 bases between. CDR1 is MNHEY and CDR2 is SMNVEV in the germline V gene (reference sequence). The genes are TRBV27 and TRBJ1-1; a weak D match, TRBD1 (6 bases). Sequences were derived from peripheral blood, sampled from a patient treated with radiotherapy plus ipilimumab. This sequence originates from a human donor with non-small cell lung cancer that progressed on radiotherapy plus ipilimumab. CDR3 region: CASSGSGEENTEAFF. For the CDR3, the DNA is TGTGCCAGCAGTGGCTCAGGGGAAGAAAACACTGAAGCTTTCTTT.